One sample yielded the 2 T cell receptor beta chains listed below, sequenced in a study of T cell changes during pregnancy in multiple sclerosis (dated by TCRdb to about 2019). Receptor amplification or capture employed the immunoSEQ multiplex PCR assay. TCRdb carries this immuneACCESS record with in-frame sequences only. Its versions omit some clonotypes, under half of them owing to an unresolved V gene in the studies checked, with the rest unexplained. This sample has 65,000 to 70,000 clones in its table, and 75% to 95% of those were observed once. Clones ranked in the top ten supply roughly 2% of the sample. The input for sequencing was peripheral blood, taken in the first trimester of pregnancy. The receptors come from a female donor with multiple sclerosis, enrolled in a pregnancy study.

The chain carries TRBV7-9 and TRBJ2-7, with TRBD1 identical over 8 bases. CDR1 SEHNR and CDR2 FQNEAQ come from the germline V gene (reference sequence). This CDR3 is 15 amino acids long. Unmatched junction bases numbered 4, after V lost 2 bases and J lost 1 base. CDR3: CASSLRQGASYEQYF. CDR3 DNA sequence: TGTGCCAGCAGCTTACGTCAGGGGGCTTCCTACGAGCAGTACTTC.

This chain joins TRBV5-6 and TRBJ1-2; 8 positions agree with TRBD1. Germline CDR1 is SGHDT and CDR2 is YYEEEE. Trimming removed 2 bases from V and 1 base from J; junction bases left unmatched: 13. This CDR3 has 18 residues. The CDR3 DNA reads TGTGCCAGCAGCTTCTATGCTACCGGACAGGGACTTAACTATGGCTACACCTTC. Residues: CASSFYATGQGLNYGYTF. The full variable domain, in which reference TRBV5-6 and TRBJ1-2 provide the parts outside the CDR3, is DAGVTQSPTHLIKTRGQQVTLRCSPKSGHDTVSWYQQALGQGPQFIFQYYEEEERQRGNFPDRFSGHQFPNYSSELNVNALLLGDSALYLCASSFYATGQGLNYGYTFGSGTRLTVV.